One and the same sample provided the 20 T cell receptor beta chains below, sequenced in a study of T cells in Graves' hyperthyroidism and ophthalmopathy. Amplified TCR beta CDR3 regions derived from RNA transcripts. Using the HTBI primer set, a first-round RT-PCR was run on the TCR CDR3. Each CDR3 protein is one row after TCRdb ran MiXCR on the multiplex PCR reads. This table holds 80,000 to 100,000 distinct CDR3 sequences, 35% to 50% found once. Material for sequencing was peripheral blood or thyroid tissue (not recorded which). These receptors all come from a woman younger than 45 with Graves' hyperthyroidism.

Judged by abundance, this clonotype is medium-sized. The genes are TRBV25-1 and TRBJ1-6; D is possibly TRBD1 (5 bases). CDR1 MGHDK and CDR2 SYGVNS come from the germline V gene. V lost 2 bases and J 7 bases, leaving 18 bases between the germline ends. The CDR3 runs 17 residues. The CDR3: CASSEKRWGTVNSPLHF. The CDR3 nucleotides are TGTGCCAGCAGTGAAAAAAGGTGGGGGACGGTCAATTCACCCCTCCACTTT.

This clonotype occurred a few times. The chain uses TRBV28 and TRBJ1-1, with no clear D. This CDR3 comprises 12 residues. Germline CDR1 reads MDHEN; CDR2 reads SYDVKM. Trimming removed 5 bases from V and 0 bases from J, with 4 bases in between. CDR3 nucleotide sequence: TGTGCCAGCAGTACCTTGAACACTGAAGCTTTCTTT. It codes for CASSTLNTEAFF.

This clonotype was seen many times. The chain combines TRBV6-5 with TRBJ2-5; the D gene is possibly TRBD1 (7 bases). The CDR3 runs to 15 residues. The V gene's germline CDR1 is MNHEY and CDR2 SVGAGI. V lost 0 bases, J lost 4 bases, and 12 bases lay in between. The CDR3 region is CASSYSYRGGETQYF. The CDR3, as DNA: TGTGCCAGCAGTTACTCTTACAGGGGAGGAGAGACCCAGTACTTC.

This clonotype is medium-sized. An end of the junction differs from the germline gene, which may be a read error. The CDR3 DNA reads TGTGCCAGCTCAGCTGGCCTCGGACTGGTCTTT. This translates into CASSAGLGLVF. This chain uses TRBV2 with TRBJ1-6; no firm D call. Germline V CDR1 and CDR2: SNHLY, FYNNEI. The CDR3 sequence is 11 residues long.

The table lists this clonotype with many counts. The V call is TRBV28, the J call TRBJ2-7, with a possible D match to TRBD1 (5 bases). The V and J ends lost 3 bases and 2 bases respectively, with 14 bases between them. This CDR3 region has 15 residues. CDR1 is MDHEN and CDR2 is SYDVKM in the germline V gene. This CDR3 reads CASSLGWGSPYEQYF. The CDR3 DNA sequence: TGTGCCAGCAGTTTGGGGTGGGGCTCCCCCTACGAGCAGTACTTC.

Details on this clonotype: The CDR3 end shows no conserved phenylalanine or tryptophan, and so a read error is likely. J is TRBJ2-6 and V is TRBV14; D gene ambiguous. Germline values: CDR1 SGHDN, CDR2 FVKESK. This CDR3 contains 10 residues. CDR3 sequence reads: CASRAYVLTS. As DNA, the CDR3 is TGTGCCAGCAGGGCCTACGTCCTGACTTCC.

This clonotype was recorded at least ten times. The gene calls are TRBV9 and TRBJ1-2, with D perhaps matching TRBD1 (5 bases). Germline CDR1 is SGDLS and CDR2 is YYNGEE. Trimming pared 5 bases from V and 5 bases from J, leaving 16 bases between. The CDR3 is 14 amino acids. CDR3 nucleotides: TGTGCCAGCAGTGCACAGGTGGATTGGTATGGCTACACCTTC. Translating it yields CASSAQVDWYGYTF.

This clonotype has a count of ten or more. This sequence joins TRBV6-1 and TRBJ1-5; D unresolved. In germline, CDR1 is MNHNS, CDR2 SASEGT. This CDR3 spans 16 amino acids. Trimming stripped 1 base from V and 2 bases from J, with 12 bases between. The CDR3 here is CASSEVFGMGNQPQHF. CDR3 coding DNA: TGTGCCAGCAGTGAAGTATTCGGTATGGGCAATCAGCCCCAGCATTTT.

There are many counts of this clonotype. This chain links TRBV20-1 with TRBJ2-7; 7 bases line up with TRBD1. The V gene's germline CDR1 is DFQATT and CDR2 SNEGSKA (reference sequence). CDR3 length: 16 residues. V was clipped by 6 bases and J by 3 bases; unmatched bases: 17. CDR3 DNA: TGCAGTGCCCATAAGGAACAGGGGAGAAAAGACTACGAGCAGTACTTC. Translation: CSAHKEQGRKDYEQYF.

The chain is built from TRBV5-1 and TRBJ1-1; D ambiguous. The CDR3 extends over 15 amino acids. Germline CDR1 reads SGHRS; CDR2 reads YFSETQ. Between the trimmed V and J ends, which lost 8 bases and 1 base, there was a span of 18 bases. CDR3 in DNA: TGCGCCAGTTCACCACTTGGTGGGTCGAACACTGAAGCTTTCTTT. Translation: CASSPLGGSNTEAFF.

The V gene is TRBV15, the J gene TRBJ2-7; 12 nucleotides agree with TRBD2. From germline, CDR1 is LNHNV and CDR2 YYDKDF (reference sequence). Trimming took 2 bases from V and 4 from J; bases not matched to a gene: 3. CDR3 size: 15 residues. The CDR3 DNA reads TGTGCCACCAGCAGACGACTAGCGGGAGAATACGAGCAGTACTTC. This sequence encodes CATSRRLAGEYEQYF.

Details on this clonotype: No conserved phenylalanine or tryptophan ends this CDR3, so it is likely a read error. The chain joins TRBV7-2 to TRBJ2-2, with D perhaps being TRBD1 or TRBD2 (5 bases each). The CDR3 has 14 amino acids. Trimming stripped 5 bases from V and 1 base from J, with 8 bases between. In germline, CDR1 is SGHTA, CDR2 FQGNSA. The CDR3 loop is CASSRGMNTGELFL. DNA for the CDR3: TGTGCCAGCAGCCGGGGCATGAACACCGGGGAGCTGTTTCTT.

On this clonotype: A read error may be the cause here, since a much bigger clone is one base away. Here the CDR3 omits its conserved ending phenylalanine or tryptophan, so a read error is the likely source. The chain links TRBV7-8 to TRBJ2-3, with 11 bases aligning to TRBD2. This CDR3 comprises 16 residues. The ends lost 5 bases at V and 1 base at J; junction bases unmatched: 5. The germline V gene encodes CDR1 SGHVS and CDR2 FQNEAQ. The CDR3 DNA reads TGTGCCAGCAGCCCCATACTAGCGGGAGGCACAGATACGCAGTATCTT. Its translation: CASSPILAGGTDTQYL.

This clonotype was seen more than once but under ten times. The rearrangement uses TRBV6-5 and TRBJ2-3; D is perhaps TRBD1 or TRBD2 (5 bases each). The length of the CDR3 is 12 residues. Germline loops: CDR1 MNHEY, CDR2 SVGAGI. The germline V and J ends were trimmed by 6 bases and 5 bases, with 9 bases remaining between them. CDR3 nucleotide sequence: TGTGCCAGCAGCCGGGACGGAGATACGCAGTATTTT. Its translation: CASSRDGDTQYF.

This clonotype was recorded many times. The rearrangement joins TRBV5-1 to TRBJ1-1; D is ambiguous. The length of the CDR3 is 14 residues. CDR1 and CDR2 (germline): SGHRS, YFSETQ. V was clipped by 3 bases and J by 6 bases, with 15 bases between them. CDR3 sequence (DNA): TGCGCCAGCAGCTGGGAGGGAAGCGGCGCTGAAGCTTTCTTT. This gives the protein CASSWEGSGAEAFF.

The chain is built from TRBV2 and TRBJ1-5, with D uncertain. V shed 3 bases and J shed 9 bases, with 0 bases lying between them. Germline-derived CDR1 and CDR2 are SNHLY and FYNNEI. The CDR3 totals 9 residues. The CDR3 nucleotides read TGTGCCAGCAGTGAGCCCCAGCATTTT. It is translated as CASSEPQHF.

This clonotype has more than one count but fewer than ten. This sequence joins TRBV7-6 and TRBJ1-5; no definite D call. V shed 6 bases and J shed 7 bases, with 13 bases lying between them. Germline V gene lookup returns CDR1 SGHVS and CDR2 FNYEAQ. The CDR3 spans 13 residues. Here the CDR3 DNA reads TGTGCCAGCAGTTTCCCCCCCAGACAGCCCCAGCATTTT. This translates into CASSFPPRQPQHF.

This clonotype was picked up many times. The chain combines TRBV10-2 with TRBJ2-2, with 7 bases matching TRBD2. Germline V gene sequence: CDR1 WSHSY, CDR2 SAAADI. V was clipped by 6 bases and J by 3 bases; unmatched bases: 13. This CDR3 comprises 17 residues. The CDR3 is CASSDRWTRWDTGELFF. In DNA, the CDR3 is TGCGCCAGCAGCGATCGTTGGACTAGGTGGGACACCGGGGAGCTGTTTTTT.

The CDR3 loop reads CASRVLDSYTEAFF. The CDR3 DNA is TGTGCCAGCAGGGTCCTGGACAGTTACACTGAAGCTTTCTTT. V gene TRBV2 combines with J gene TRBJ1-1, with D maybe TRBD1 (6 bases). Germline V gene lookup returns CDR1 SNHLY and CDR2 FYNNEI. V was clipped by 6 bases and J by 3 bases, with 14 bases between them. The CDR3 is made up of 14 amino acids.

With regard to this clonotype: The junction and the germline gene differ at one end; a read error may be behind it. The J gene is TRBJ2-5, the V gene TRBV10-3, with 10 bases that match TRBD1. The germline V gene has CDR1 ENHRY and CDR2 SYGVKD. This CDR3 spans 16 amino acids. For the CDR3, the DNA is TGTGCCAGCAGTTTCTGGGGGACAGGGGAACTAGAGACCCAGTACTTC. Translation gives CASSFWGTGELETQYF.